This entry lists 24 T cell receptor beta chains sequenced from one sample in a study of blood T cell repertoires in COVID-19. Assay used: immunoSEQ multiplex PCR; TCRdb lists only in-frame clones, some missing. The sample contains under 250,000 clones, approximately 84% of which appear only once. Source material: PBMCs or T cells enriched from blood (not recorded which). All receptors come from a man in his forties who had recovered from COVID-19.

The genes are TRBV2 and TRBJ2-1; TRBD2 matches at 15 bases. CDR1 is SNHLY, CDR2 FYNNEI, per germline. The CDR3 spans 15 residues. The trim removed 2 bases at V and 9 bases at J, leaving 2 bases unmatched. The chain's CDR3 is CASSEWTSGRAEQFF. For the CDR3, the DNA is TGTGCCAGCAGTGAATGGACTAGCGGGAGGGCTGAGCAGTTCTTC.

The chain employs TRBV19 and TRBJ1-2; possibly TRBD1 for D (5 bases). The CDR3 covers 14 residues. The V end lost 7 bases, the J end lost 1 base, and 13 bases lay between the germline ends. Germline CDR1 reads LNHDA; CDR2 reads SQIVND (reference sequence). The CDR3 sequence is CASTATVDNYGYTF. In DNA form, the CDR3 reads TGTGCCAGTACCGCGACAGTTGATAACTATGGCTACACCTTC.

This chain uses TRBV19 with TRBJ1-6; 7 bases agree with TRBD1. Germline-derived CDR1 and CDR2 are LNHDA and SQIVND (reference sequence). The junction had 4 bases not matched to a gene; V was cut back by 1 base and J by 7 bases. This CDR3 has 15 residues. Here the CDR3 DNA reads TGTGCCAGTAGTATAGTTCCAGGGGGAAATTCACCCCTCCACTTT. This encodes CASSIVPGGNSPLHF.

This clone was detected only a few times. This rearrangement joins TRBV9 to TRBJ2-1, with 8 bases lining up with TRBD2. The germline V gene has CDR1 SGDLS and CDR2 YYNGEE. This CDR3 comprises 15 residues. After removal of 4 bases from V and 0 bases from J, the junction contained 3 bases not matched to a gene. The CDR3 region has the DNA TGTGCCAGCAGCAGGACTAGCTCCTCCTACAATGAGCAGTTCTTC. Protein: CASSRTSSSYNEQFF. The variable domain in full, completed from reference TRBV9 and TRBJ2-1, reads DSGVTQTPKHLITATGQRVTLRCSPRSGDLSVYWYQQSLDQGLQFLIQYYNGEERAKGNILERFSAQQFPDLHSELNLSSLELGDSALYFCASSRTSSSYNEQFFGPGTRLTVL.

The CDR3 here is CASSYSRGSTEAFF. For the CDR3, the DNA is TGTGCCAGCAGTTACTCGAGGGGGAGCACTGAAGCTTTCTTT. This chain joins TRBV6-5 and TRBJ1-1; TRBD1 might be the D (6 bases). CDR1 and CDR2 from the germline V gene are MNHEY and SVGAGI. The CDR3 runs to 14 residues. V was shortened by 0 bases and J by 4 bases, with 9 bases between the two germline ends.

This CDR3 is CASSPRQGVGYEQYF. As DNA, the CDR3 is TGTGCCAGCAGTCCCCGACAGGGGGTGGGATACGAGCAGTACTTC. This chain joins TRBV11-2 and TRBJ2-7; 9 bases align to TRBD1. V lost 6 bases, J lost 4 bases, and 10 bases stayed unmatched. CDR3 size: 15 residues. Germline V gene data show CDR1 as SGHAT and CDR2 as FQNNGV.

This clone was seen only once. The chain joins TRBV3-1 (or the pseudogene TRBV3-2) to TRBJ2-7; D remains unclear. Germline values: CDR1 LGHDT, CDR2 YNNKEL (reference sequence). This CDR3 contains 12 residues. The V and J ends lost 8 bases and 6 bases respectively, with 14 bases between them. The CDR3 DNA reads TGTGCCAGCGGTTGGGCTCTGACCGAGCAGTACTTC. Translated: CASGWALTEQYF.

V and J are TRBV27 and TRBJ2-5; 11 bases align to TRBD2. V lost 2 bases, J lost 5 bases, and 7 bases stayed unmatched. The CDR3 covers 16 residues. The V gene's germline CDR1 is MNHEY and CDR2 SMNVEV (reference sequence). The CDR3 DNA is TGTGCCAGCAGTTTACTAGCGGGAGGAAGGGGGGAGACCCAGTACTTC. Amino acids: CASSLLAGGRGETQYF.

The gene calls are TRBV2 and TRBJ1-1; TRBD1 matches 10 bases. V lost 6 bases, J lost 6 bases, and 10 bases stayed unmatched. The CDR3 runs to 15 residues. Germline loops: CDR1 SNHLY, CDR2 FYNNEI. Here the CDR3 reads CASRARTGGDAEAFF. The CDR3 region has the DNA TGTGCCAGCAGGGCCCGGACAGGGGGAGACGCTGAAGCTTTCTTT.

As DNA, the CDR3 is TGTGCCAGCTCAGAGGGTGAGAACACTGAAGCTTTCTTT. The encoded protein is CASSEGENTEAFF. V gene TRBV18 combines with J gene TRBJ1-1; no reliable D call. The germline gives CDR1 KGHSH, CDR2 LQKENI. Trimming removed 5 bases at V and 1 base at J, with 8 bases between. The CDR3 spans 13 residues.

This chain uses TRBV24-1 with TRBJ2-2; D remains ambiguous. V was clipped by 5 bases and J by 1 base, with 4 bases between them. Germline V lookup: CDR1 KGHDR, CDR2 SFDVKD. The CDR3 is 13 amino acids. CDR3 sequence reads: CATSGQNTGELFF. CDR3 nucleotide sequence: TGTGCCACCAGTGGACAGAACACCGGGGAGCTGTTTTTT.

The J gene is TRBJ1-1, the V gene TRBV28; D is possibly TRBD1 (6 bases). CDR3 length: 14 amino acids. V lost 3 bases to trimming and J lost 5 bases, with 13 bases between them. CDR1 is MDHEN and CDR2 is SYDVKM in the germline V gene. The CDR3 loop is CASSFSGRGTEAFF. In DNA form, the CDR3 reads TGTGCCAGCAGTTTCTCAGGCAGGGGAACTGAAGCTTTCTTT.

CDR3 nucleotide sequence: TGTGCCAGTAGTATCGTAGGGGGATCTGGCTACAATGAGCAGTTCTTC. It is translated as CASSIVGGSGYNEQFF. The chain joins TRBV19 to TRBJ2-1, with D possibly TRBD1 on 6 matching bases. CDR1 is LNHDA, CDR2 SQIVND, per germline (reference sequence). V lost 3 bases and J lost 3, with 15 bases in between. The CDR3 is 16 amino acids.

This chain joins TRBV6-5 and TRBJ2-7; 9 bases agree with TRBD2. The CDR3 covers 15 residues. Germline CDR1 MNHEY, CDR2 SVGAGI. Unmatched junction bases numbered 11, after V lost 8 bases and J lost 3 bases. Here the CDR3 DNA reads TGTGCCAGCCGTCCGTCTAGCGGGATTTACTACGAGCAGTACTTC. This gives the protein CASRPSSGIYYEQYF.

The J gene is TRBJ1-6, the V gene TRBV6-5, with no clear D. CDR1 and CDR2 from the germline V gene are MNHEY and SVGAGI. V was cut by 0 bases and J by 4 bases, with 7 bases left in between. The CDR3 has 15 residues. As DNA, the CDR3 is TGTGCCAGCAGTTACTCAGGAGATTATAATTCACCCCTCCACTTT. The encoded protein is CASSYSGDYNSPLHF.

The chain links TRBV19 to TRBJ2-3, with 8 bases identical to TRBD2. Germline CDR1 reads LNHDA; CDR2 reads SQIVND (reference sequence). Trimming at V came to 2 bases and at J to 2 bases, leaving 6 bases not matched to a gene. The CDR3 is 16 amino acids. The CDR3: CASSILGGGTTDTQYF. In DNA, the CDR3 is TGTGCCAGTAGTATATTAGGCGGGGGGACCACAGATACGCAGTATTTT.

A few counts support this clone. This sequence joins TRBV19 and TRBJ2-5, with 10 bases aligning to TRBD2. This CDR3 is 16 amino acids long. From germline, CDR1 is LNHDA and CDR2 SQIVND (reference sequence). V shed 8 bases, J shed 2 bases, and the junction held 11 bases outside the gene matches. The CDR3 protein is CASGPGLASRQETQYF. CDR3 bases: TGTGCCAGTGGTCCGGGACTAGCGTCGCGGCAAGAGACCCAGTACTTC.

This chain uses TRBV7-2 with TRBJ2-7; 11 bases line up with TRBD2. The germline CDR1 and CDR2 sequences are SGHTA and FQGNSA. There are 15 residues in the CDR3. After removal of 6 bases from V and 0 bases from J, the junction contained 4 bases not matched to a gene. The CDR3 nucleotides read TGTGCCAGCAGGAAACTAGCGGGAGCCTCCTACGAGCAGTACTTC. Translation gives CASRKLAGASYEQYF.

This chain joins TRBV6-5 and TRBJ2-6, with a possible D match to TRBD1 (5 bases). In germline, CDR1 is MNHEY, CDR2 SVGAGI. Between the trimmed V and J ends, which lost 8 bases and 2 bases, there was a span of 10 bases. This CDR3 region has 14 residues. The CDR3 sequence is CASGRTTGANVLTF. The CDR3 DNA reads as TGTGCCAGCGGCAGGACAACTGGGGCCAACGTCCTGACTTTC.

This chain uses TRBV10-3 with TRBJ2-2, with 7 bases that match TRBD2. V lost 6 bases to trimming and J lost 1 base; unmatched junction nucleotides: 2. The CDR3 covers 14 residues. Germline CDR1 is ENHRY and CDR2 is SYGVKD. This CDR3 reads CAISPGGNTGELFF. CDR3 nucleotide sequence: TGTGCCATCAGCCCGGGGGGGAACACCGGGGAGCTGTTTTTT.

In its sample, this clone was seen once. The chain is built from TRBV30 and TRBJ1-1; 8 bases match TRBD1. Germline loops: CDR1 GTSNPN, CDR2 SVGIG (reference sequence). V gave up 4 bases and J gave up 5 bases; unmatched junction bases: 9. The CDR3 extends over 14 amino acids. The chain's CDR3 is CAWNSDRARTEAFF. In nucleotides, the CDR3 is TGTGCCTGGAATTCGGACAGGGCGCGGACTGAAGCTTTCTTT.

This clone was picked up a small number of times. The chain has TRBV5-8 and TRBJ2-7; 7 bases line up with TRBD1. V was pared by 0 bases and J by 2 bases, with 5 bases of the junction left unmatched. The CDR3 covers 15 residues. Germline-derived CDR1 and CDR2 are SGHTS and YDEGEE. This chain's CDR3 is CASSLAQDRTYEQYF. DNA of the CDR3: TGTGCCAGCAGCTTGGCCCAGGACAGGACCTACGAGCAGTACTTC.

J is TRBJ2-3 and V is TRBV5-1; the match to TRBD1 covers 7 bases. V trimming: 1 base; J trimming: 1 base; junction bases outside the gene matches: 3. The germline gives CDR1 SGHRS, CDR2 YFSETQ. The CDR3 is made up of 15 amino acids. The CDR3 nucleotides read TGCGCCAGCAGCTTGACTACAGGGGGCACAGATACGCAGTATTTT. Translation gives CASSLTTGGTDTQYF.

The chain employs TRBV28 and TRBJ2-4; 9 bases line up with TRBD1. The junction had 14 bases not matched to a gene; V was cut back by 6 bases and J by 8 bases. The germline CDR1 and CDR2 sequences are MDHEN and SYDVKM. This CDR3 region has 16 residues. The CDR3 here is CASRNSDRGGMDIQYF. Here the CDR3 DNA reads TGTGCCAGCAGAAATTCGGACAGGGGCGGGATGGACATTCAGTACTTC. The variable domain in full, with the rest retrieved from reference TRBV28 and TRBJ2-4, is DVKVTQSSRYLVKRTGEKVFLECVQDMDHENMFWYRQDPGLGLRLIYFSYDVKMKEKGDIPEGYSVSREKKERFSLILESASTNQTSMYLCASRNSDRGGMDIQYFGAGTRLSVL.